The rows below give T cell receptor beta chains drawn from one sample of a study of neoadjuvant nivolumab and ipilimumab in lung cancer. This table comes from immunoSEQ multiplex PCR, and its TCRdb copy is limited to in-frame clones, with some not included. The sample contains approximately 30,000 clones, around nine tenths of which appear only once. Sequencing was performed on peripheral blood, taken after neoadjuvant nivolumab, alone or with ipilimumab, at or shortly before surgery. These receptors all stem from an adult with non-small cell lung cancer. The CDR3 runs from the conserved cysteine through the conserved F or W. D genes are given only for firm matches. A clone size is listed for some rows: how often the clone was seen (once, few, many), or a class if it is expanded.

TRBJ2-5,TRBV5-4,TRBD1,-,CASSARTGQETQYF,TGTGCCAGCAGCGCCAGGACAGGGCAAGAGACCCAGTACTTC
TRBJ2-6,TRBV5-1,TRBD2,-,CASRGGAPSGANVLTF,TGCGCCAGCCGCGGGGGGGCCCCCTCTGGGGCCAACGTCCTGACTTTC
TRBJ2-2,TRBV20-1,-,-,CSAPLGGELFF,TGCAGTGCTCCCCTAGGCGGGGAGCTGTTTTTT
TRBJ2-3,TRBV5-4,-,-,CASSSQGFTDTQYF,TGTGCCAGCAGCTCCCAGGGGTTTACAGATACGCAGTATTTT
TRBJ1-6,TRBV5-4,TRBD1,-,CASSSDRVGSPLHF,TGTGCCAGCAGCTCGGACAGGGTAGGGTCACCCCTCCACTTT
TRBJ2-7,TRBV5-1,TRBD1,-,CASSQDRGGYEQYF,TGCGCCAGCAGCCAGGACAGGGGGGGCTACGAGCAGTACTTC
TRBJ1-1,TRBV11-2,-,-,CASSLGALNTEAFF,TGTGCCAGCAGCTTAGGGGCTCTGAACACTGAAGCTTTCTTT
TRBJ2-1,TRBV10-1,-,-,CASSDEGLGGLEQFF,TGCGCCAGCAGTGATGAAGGACTAGGGGGTTTGGAGCAGTTCTTC
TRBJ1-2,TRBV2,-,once,CASLGGWDYGYTF,TGTGCCAGCCTAGGGGGATGGGACTATGGCTACACCTTC
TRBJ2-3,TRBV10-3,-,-,CAISEGRGAGDTQYF,TGTGCCATCAGTGAGGGTAGAGGGGCAGGGGATACGCAGTATTTT
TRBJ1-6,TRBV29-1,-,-,CSVGWDLNSPLHF,TGCAGCGTTGGATGGGACCTGAATTCACCCCTCCACTTT
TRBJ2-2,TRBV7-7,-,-,CASSLGRRNVGELFF,TGTGCCAGCAGCTTAGGCCGGAGGAACGTCGGGGAGCTGTTTTTT
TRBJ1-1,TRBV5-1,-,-,CASSFQTEAFF,TGCGCCAGCAGCTTCCAAACTGAAGCTTTCTTT
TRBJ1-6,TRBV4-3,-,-,CASSQEGPGNSPLHF,TGCGCCAGCAGCCAAGAGGGGCCAGGGAATTCACCCCTCCACTTT
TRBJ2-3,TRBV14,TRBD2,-,CASSPRGSGGADTQYF,TGTGCCAGCAGCCCCCGCGGTAGCGGGGGTGCAGATACGCAGTATTTT
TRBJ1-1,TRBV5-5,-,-,CASSWEQGPNTEAFF,TGTGCCAGCAGCTGGGAGCAGGGTCCGAACACTGAAGCTTTCTTT
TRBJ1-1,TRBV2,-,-,CASSAGNTEAFF,TGTGCCAGCAGTGCTGGGAACACTGAAGCTTTCTTT
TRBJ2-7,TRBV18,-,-,CASSPGTGREQYF,TGTGCCAGCTCACCGGGGACCGGCCGGGAGCAGTACTTC
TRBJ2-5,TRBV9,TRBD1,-,CASSDRGRGETQYF,TGTGCCAGCAGCGACAGGGGGCGCGGAGAGACCCAGTACTTC
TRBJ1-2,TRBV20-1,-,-,CSARAVGYTF,TGCAGTGCTAGAGCTGTTGGCTACACCTTC
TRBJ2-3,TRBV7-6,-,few,CASSFASTDTQYF,TGTGCCAGCAGCTTCGCCAGCACAGATACGCAGTATTTT
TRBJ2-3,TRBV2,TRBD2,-,CASSENAGETDTQYF,TGTGCCAGCAGTGAAAATGCGGGGGAAACAGATACGCAGTATTTT
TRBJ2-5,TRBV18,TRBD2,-,CASSPGTSGGLETQYF,TGTGCCAGCTCACCTGGGACTAGCGGGGGATTGGAGACCCAGTACTTC
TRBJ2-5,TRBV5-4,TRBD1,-,CASTDRGGETQYF,TGTGCCAGCACGGACAGGGGAGGGGAGACCCAGTACTTC
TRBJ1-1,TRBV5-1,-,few,CASSQDLNTEAFF,TGCGCCAGCAGCCAAGATTTGAACACTGAAGCTTTCTTT
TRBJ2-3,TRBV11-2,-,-,CASRYLTTTSADTQYF,TGTGCCAGCAGGTACCTGACCACCACTTCCGCAGATACGCAGTATTTT
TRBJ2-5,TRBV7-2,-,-,CASSLGPGTLQGTQYF,TGTGCCAGCAGCTTGGGACCCGGGACCTTGCAAGGGACCCAGTACTTC
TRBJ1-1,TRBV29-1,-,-,CSVRRATEAFF,TGCAGCGTTCGCAGGGCAACTGAAGCTTTCTTT
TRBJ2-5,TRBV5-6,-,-,CASSPGVLETQYF,TGTGCCAGCAGCCCCGGGGTCCTAGAGACCCAGTACTTC
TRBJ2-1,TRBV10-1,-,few,CASSGPSTHNEQFF,TGCGCCAGCAGTGGCCCGAGCACACACAATGAGCAGTTCTTC
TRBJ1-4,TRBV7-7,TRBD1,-,CASSLGVAGGWEKLFF,TGTGCCAGCAGCTTAGGTGTGGCAGGGGGATGGGAAAAACTGTTTTTT
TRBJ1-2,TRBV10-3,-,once,CAISIRTDTRANYGYTF,TGTGCCATCAGTATTAGGACAGACACGCGAGCTAACTATGGCTACACCTTC